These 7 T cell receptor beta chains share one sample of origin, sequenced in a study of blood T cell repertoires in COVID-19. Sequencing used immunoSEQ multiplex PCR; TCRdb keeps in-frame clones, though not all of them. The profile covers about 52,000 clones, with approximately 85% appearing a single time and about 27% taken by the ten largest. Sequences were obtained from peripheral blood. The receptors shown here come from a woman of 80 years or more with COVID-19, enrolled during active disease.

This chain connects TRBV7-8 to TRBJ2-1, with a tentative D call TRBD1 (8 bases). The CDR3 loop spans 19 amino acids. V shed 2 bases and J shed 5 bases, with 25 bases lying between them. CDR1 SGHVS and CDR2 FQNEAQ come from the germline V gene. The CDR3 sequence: CASSLFGQGTGTTNNEQFF. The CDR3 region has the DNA TGTGCCAGCAGCTTATTTGGACAGGGAACCGGGACTACAAACAATGAGCAGTTCTTC.

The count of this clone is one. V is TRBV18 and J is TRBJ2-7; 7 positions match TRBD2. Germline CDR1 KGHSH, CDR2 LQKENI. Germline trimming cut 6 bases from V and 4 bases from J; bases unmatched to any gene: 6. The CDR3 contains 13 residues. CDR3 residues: CASSLRERYEQYF. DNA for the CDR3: TGTGCCAGCTCGTTGCGGGAGAGGTACGAGCAGTACTTC. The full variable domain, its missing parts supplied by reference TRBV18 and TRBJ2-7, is NAGVMQNPRHLVRRRGQEARLRCSPMKGHSHVYWYRQLPEEGLKFMVYLQKENIIDESGMPKERFSAEFPKEGPSILRIQQVVRGDSAAYFCASSLRERYEQYFGPGTRLTVT.

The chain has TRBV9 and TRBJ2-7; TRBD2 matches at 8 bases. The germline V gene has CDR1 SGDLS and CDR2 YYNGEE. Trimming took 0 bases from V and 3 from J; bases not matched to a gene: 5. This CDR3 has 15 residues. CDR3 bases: TGTGCCAGCAGCGTAGGTTCCGGGACTAGCTACGAGCAGTACTTC. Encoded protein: CASSVGSGTSYEQYF.

CDR3 amino acids: CASSLEGQNTGELFF. The CDR3 nucleotides read TGTGCCAGCAGCTTGGAGGGACAGAACACCGGGGAGCTGTTTTTT. The chain recombines TRBV5-5 with TRBJ2-2, with TRBD1 as a possible D gene (6 bases). This CDR3 is built from 15 residues. V lost 0 bases to trimming and J lost 1 base, with 7 bases between them. In germline, CDR1 is SGHKS, CDR2 YYEKEE (reference sequence).

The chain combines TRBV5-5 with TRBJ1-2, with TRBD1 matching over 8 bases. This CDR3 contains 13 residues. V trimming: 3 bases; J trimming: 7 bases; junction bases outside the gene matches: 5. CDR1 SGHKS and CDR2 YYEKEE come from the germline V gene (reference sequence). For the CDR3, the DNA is TGTGCCAGCAGCTCGGCAGGGGGCACTGGCTACACCTTC. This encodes CASSSAGGTGYTF.

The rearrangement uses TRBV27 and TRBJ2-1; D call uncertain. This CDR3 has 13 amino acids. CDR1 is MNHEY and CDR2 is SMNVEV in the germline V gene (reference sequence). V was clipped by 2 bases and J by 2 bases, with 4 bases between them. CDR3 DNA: TGTGCCAGCAGTTTAAGCGCCTACAATGAGCAGTTCTTC. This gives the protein CASSLSAYNEQFF.

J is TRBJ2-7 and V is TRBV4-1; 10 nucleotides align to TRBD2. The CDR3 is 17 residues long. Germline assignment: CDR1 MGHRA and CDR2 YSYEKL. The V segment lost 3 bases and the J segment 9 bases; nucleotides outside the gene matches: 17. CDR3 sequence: CASSHGPVTSGIMRQYF. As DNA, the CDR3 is TGCGCCAGCAGCCACGGTCCTGTTACTAGCGGGATAATGCGGCAGTACTTC.